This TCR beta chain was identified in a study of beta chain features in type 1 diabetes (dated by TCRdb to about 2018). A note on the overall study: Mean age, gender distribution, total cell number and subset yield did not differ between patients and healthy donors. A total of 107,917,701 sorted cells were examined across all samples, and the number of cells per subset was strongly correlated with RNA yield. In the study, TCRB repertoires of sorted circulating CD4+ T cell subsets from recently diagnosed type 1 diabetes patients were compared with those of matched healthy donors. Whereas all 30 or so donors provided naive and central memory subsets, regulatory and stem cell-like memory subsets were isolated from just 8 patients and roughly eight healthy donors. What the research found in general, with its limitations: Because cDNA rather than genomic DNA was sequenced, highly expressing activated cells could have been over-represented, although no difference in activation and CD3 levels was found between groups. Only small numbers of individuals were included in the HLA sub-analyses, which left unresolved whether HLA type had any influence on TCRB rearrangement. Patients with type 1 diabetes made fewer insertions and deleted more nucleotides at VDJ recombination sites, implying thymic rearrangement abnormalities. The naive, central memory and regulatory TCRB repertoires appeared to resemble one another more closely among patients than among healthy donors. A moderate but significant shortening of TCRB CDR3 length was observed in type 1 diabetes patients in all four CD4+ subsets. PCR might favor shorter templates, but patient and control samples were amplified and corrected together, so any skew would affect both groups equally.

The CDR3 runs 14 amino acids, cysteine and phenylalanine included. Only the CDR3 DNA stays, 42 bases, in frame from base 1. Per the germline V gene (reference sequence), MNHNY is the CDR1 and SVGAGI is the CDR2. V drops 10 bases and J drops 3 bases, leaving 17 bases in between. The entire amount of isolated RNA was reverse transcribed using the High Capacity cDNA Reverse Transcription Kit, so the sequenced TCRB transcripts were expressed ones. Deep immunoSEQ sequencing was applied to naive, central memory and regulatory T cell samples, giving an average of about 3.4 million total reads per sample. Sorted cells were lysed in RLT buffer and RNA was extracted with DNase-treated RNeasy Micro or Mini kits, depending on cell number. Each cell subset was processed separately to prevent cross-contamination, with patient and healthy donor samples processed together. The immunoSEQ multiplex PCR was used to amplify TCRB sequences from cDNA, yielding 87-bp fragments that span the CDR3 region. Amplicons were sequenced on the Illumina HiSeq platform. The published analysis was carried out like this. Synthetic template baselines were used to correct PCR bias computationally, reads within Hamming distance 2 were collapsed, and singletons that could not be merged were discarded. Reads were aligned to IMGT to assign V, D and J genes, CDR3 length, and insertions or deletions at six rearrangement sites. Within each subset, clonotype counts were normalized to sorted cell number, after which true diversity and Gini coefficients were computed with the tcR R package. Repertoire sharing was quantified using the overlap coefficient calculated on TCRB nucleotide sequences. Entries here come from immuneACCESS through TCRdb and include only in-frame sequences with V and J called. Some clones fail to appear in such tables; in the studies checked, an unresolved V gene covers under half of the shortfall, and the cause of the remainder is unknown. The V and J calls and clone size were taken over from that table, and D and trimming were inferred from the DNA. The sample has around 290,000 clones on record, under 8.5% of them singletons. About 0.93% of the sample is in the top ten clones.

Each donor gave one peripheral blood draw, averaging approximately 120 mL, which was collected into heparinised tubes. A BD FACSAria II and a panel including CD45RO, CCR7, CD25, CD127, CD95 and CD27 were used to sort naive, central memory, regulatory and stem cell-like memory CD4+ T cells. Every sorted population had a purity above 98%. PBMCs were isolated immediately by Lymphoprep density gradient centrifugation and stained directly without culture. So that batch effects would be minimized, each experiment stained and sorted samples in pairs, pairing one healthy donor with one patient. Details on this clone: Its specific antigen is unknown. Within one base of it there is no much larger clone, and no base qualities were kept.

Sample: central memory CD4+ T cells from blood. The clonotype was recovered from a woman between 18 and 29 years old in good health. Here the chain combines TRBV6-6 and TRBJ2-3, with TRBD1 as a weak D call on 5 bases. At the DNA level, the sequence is TGTGCCATCAGCCCCGAAGGGGCAACAGATACGCAGTATTTT. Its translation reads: CAISPEGATDTQYF.